The rows below give T cell receptor beta chains drawn from one sample of a study of shared clonotypes between healthy human individuals. Assay used: immunoSEQ multiplex PCR; TCRdb lists only in-frame clones, some missing. The table lists 170,000 or so clones, 60% to 75% of them singletons. What was sequenced was memory CD4+ T cells sorted from blood. All receptors come from a man aged 30 to 45 in good health. CDR3s include the opening cysteine and the closing phenylalanine or tryptophan. Fields, in order: clone size, D gene, J gene, V gene, CDR3 DNA, CDR3 protein. A D gene is named only where the DNA matches it firmly. Clone size appears in some rows only: once, few, many, or a class for an expanded clone.

size: .
D: .
J: TRBJ2-3
V: TRBV7-2
DNA: TGTGCCAGCAGTTGGGCAAAGGGGACAGATACGCAGTATTTT
CDR3: CASSWAKGTDTQYF

size: .
D: TRBD1
J: TRBJ2-5
V: TRBV5-4
DNA: TGTGCCAGCAGTACCGGGACAGGCTTTAAAGAGACCCAGTACTTC
CDR3: CASSTGTGFKETQYF

size: .
D: .
J: TRBJ1-1
V: TRBV5-5
DNA: TGTGCCAGCAGCTCCAGCCTCAGGATCTTGAACACTGAAGCTTTCTTT
CDR3: CASSSSLRILNTEAFF

size: .
D: .
J: TRBJ1-1
V: TRBV7-9
DNA: TGTGCCAGCAGCTCCATCGGCAGGAGGGTGGGTTACACTGAAGCTTTCTTT
CDR3: CASSSIGRRVGYTEAFF

size: once
D: .
J: TRBJ2-7
V: TRBV6-5
DNA: TGTGCCAGCAGTGCCACCGTCTACGAGCAGTACTTC
CDR3: CASSATVYEQYF

size: .
D: TRBD2
J: TRBJ2-7
V: TRBV2
DNA: TGTGCCAGCAGCCTAAGCGGGAGGTACGAGCAGTACTTC
CDR3: CASSLSGRYEQYF

size: many
D: TRBD2
J: TRBJ2-3
V: TRBV5-6
DNA: TGTGCCAGCAGCTTTCGGGGGAGGGGCCCAGATACGCAGTATTTT
CDR3: CASSFRGRGPDTQYF

size: .
D: .
J: TRBJ2-7
V: TRBV29-1
DNA: TGCAGCGTTGTGGTAGGGGGGGCGCGCTACGAGCAGTACTTC
CDR3: CSVVVGGARYEQYF

size: few
D: .
J: TRBJ2-1
V: TRBV6-1
DNA: TGTGCCAGCGGGAGGATTTCCTACAATGAGCAGTTCTTC
CDR3: CASGRISYNEQFF

size: .
D: .
J: TRBJ2-6
V: TRBV6-1
DNA: TGTGCCAGCAGTGAACAGCCCCGCTCTGGGGCCAACGTCCTGACTTTC
CDR3: CASSEQPRSGANVLTF

size: few
D: .
J: TRBJ1-3
V: TRBV29-1
DNA: TGCAGCGTTGGACTAGGGCAGGGTGGAAACACCATATATTTT
CDR3: CSVGLGQGGNTIYF

size: many
D: .
J: TRBJ1-2
V: TRBV2
DNA: TGTGCCACCGGTCGATCTCCTAACTATGGCTACACCTTC
CDR3: CATGRSPNYGYTF